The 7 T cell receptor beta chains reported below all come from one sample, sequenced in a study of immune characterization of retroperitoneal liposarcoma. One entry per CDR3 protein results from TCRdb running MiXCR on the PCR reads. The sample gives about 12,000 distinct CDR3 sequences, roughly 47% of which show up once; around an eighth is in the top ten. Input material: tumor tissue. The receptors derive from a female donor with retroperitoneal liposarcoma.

The CDR3 coding sequence is TGTGCCAGCAGTAATCGGGACCGTGGTTACGAGCAGTACTTC. Protein product: CASSNRDRGYEQYF. This sequence joins TRBV12-3 or TRBV12-4 and TRBJ2-1; D is possibly TRBD1 or TRBD2 (5 bases each). The DNA end lines up better with TRBJ2-7; the J call may be wrong. This CDR3 has 14 amino acids.

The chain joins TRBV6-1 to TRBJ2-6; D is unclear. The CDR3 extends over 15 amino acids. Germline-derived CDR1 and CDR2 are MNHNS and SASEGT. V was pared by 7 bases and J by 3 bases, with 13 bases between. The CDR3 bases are TGTGCCAGCAAACAACAGCTCAGTGGGGCCAACGTCCTGACTTTC. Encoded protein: CASKQQLSGANVLTF.

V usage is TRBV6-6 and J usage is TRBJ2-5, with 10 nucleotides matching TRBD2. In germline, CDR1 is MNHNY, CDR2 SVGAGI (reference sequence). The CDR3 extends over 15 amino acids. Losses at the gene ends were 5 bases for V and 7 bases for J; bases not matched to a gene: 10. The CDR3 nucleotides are TGTGCCAGCAGTACTACTAGCGGGAATGCAGGGACCCAGTACTTC. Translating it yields CASSTTSGNAGTQYF.

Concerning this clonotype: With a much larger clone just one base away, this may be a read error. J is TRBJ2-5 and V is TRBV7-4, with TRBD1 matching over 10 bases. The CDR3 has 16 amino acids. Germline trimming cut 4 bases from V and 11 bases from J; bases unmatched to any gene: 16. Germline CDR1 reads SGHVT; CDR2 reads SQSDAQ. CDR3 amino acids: CASSSSRQGARNEQYF. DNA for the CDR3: TGTGCCAGCAGCTCATCTAGACAGGGGGCGAGGAATGAGCAGTACTTC. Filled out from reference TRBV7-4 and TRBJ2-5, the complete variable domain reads GAGVSQSPRYKVAKRGRDVALRCDSISGHVTLYWYRQTLGQGSEVLTYSQSDAQRDKSGRPSGRFSAERPERSVSTLKIQRTEQGDSAVYLCASSSSRQGARNEQYFGPGTRLLVL.

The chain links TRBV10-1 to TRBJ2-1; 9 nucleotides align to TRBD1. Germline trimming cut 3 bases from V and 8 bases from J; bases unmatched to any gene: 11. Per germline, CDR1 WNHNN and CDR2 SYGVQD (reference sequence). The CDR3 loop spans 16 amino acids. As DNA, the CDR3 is TGCGCCAGCAGTGAATTCGGACAGGGGAGTATCGATGAGCAGTTCTTC. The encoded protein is CASSEFGQGSIDEQFF.

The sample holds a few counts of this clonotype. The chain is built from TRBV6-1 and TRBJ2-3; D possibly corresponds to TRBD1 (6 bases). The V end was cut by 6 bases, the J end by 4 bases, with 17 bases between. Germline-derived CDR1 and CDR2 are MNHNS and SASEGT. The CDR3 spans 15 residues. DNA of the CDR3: TGTGCCAGCAGATCGCAGGGGTTCGGCCCAGATACGCAGTATTTT. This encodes CASRSQGFGPDTQYF.

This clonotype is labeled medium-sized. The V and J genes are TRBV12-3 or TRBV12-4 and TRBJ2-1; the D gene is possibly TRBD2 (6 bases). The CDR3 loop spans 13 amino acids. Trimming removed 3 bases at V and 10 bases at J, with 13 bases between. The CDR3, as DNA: TGTGCCAGCAGTTTGGGGGAGGTGCAGGAGCAGTTCTTC. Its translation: CASSLGEVQEQFF.